This is a list of T cell receptor beta chains from one sample in a study of Graves' ophthalmopathy and Graves' hyperthyroidism. From the multiplex PCR reads, TCRdb called clonotypes with MiXCR, one entry per CDR3 protein. The sample includes 620,000 or so distinct CDR3 sequences, approximately 22% seen only once; the top ten take roughly 7.4%. Material: peripheral blood. The receptor source for this set is a woman younger than 35 with stable Graves' hyperthyroidism. Some clones in this sample may be carry-over from other donors' samples. CDR3s include the opening cysteine and the closing phenylalanine or tryptophan. D genes are given only for firm matches. Clone size is not always given. Where it is, it says once, few, many or a class for expanded clones.

clone_size | d_call | j_call | v_call | cdr3_aa | cdr3_nt
many | NA | TRBJ2-7 | TRBV28 | CAITGTPTYEQYF | TGTGCCATCACCGGGACACCGACCTACGAGCAGTACTTC
NA | TRBD1 | TRBJ1-2 | TRBV10-3 | CAISGPDRDYTF | TGTGCCATCAGTGGGCCCGACAGGGACTACACCTTC
many | NA | TRBJ1-1 | TRBV6-5 | CASSTPPTEAFF | TGTGCCAGCAGTACCCCCCCGACTGAAGCTTTCTTT
NA | NA | TRBJ2-5 | TRBV6-1 | CASSLNSGETQYF | TGTGCCAGCAGTCTCAATTCGGGGGAGACCCAGTACTTC
many | NA | TRBJ2-7 | TRBV11-3 | CASSPNQGRLSYEQYF | TGTGCCAGCAGCCCAAACCAGGGCAGGCTTTCCTACGAGCAGTACTTC
many | NA | TRBJ2-5 | TRBV29-1 | CSGRGPTHETQYF | TGCAGCGGCCGGGGTCCCACTCACGAGACCCAGTACTTC
many | NA | TRBJ1-5 | TRBV2 | CASSELPTEYQPQHF | TGTGCCAGCAGTGAATTGCCGACTGAATATCAGCCCCAGCATTTT
NA | NA | TRBJ1-2 | TRBV14 | CASSPGPATNYGYTF | TGTGCCAGCAGCCCGGGCCCCGCTACCAACTATGGCTACACCTTC
NA | NA | TRBJ2-5 | TRBV6-1 | CASIRGDTEETQYF | TGTGCCAGCATCAGGGGCGATACCGAGGAGACCCAGTACTTC
many | NA | TRBJ2-2 | TRBV10-3 | CAISEARENTGELFF | TGTGCCATCAGTGAGGCGCGAGAAAACACCGGGGAGCTGTTTTTT
NA | NA | TRBJ1-1 | TRBV6-2/TRBV6-3 | CASRPLGGAAEAFF | TGTGCCAGCAGACCCCTAGGGGGGGCCGCTGAAGCTTTCTTT
NA | TRBD2 | TRBJ2-7 | TRBV7-2 | CASRKTSGIGSEQYF | TGTGCCAGCCGAAAAACTAGCGGGATAGGTAGCGAGCAGTACTTC
few | TRBD2 | TRBJ2-7 | TRBV20-1 | CSAPKGLAGSDEQYF | TGCAGTGCCCCCAAGGGGCTAGCGGGAAGCGACGAGCAGTACTTC
NA | NA | TRBJ2-5 | TRBV6-5 | CASSYEGGGETQYF | TGTGCCAGCAGTTACGAGGGGGGAGGAGAGACCCAGTACTTC
few | TRBD1 | TRBJ2-7 | TRBV3-1 | CASSHRHSGQGDEQYF | TGTGCCAGCAGCCACAGACACTCCGGACAGGGGGACGAGCAGTACTTC
few | TRBD2 | TRBJ2-7 | TRBV20-1 | CSALSGGAYEQYF | TGCAGTGCTTTGAGCGGGGGGGCTTACGAGCAGTACTTC
many | NA | TRBJ2-5 | TRBV4-1 | CASSQDRVLQETQYF | TGCGCCAGCAGCCAAGATCGGGTGCTCCAAGAGACCCAGTACTTC
many | NA | TRBJ2-5 | TRBV10-3 | CAISRTGSGRETQYF | TGTGCCATCAGTCGTACAGGGAGTGGGAGAGAGACCCAGTACTTC
many | NA | TRBJ2-7 | TRBV6-2/TRBV6-3 | CASSWIRLYEQYF | TGTGCCAGCAGCTGGATCCGGCTCTACGAGCAGTACTTC
many | NA | TRBJ2-3 | TRBV11-2 | CASSLAGRTQYF | TGTGCCAGCAGCTTAGCGGGGAGAACGCAGTATTTT
NA | TRBD1 | TRBJ1-3 | TRBV6-4 | CASSARQGATSGNTIYF | TGTGCCAGCAGTGCTCGACAGGGGGCCACCTCTGGAAACACCATATATTTT
many | TRBD1 | TRBJ1-5 | TRBV28 | CASSLRGRDQPQHF | TGTGCCAGCAGTTTGAGGGGGCGCGATCAGCCCCAGCATTTT
many | TRBD1 | TRBJ1-2 | TRBV5-5 | CASSIQPRDSSGYTF | TGTGCCAGCAGCATACAACCCCGGGACAGTAGTGGCTACACCTTC
many | NA | TRBJ1-3 | TRBV7-9 | CASTKEVGDTIYF | TGTGCCAGCACCAAGGAAGTGGGGGATACCATATATTTT
NA | TRBD2 | TRBJ2-2 | TRBV7-8 | CASSFLLAGGSGGELFF | TGTGCCAGCAGCTTCTTACTAGCGGGAGGATCGGGCGGGGAGCTGTTTTTT
many | TRBD1 | TRBJ1-1 | TRBV27 | CASSWDRTMNTEAFF | TGTGCCAGCAGTTGGGACAGAACAATGAACACTGAAGCTTTCTTT
many | NA | TRBJ1-1 | TRBV29-1 | CSGGRLLSDTEAFF | TGCAGCGGGGGACGTCTACTAAGCGACACTGAAGCTTTCTTT
NA | TRBD1 | TRBJ2-5 | TRBV5-1 | CASSFGDREETQYF | TGCGCCAGCAGCTTCGGGGACAGGGAAGAGACCCAGTACTTC
NA | NA | TRBJ2-2 | TRBV19 | CASSIMVQHTGELFF | TGTGCCAGTAGTATAATGGTACAGCACACCGGGGAGCTGTTTTTT
many | NA | TRBJ1-5 | TRBV20-1 | CSARTQLSNQPQHF | TGCAGTGCTAGAACCCAGTTGAGCAATCAGCCCCAGCATTTT
many | NA | TRBJ2-5 | TRBV19 | CASSIGWQIQETQYF | TGTGCCAGTAGTATAGGATGGCAGATTCAAGAGACCCAGTACTTC
NA | NA | TRBJ1-1 | TRBV25-1 | CASSPEGGRETEAFF | TGTGCCAGCAGCCCCGAGGGGGGCCGTGAGACTGAAGCTTTCTTT
NA | TRBD2 | TRBJ2-2 | TRBV30 | CAWSPGLAGTGELFF | TGTGCCTGGAGTCCGGGACTAGCGGGCACCGGGGAGCTGTTTTTT
many | TRBD1 | TRBJ2-5 | TRBV28 | CASVRLRQGERWGETQYF | TGTGCCAGCGTTAGGCTGCGACAGGGCGAGCGGTGGGGAGAGACCCAGTACTTC
many | NA | TRBJ1-5 | TRBV28 | CASRWTTWNQPQHF | TGTGCCAGCAGGTGGACAACATGGAATCAGCCCCAGCATTTT
NA | TRBD2 | TRBJ2-3 | TRBV3-1 | CASSQDRSGGIDTQYF | TGTGCCAGCAGCCAAGATAGGAGCGGGGGGATAGATACGCAGTATTTT
NA | NA | TRBJ2-4 | TRBV15 | CATSDRKNIQYF | TGTGCCACCAGCGACAGGAAAAACATTCAGTACTTC
many | NA | TRBJ2-5 | TRBV6-1 | CASRGAGTSQETQYF | TGTGCCAGCCGAGGGGCCGGGACATCTCAAGAGACCCAGTACTTC
NA | NA | TRBJ2-7 | TRBV6-9 | CASSWGRERSYEQYF | TGTGCCAGCAGTTGGGGGCGGGAGCGTTCCTACGAGCAGTACTTC
NA | NA | TRBJ2-7 | TRBV6-2/TRBV6-3 | CASSSPGPSGSYEQYF | TGTGCCAGCAGTTCCCCGGGCCCCTCGGGATCCTACGAGCAGTACTTC
many | NA | TRBJ1-3 | TRBV29-1 | CSVGNGGAGNTIYF | TGCAGCGTCGGAAATGGAGGGGCTGGAAACACCATATATTTT
few | NA | TRBJ2-6 | TRBV15 | CATSRARQVGANVLTF | TGTGCCACCAGCAGAGCCCGACAGGTTGGGGCCAACGTCCTGACTTTC
NA | NA | TRBJ2-7 | TRBV2 | CASSEEGMGLYEQYF | TGTGCCAGCAGTGAGGAAGGGATGGGGTTGTACGAGCAGTACTTC
NA | NA | TRBJ2-7 | TRBV4-1 | CASSESRTSANEQYF | TGCGCCAGCAGCGAAAGCCGGACGTCGGCCAACGAGCAGTACTTC
NA | TRBD1 | TRBJ1-1 | TRBV6-1 | CASSEVLFGQVNTEAFF | TGTGCCAGCAGTGAAGTCCTCTTTGGACAGGTGAACACTGAAGCTTTCTTT
NA | TRBD1 | TRBJ2-7 | TRBV12-3/TRBV12-4 | CASSLSSGTGARTRYEQYF | TGTGCCAGCAGTTTGTCCTCCGGGACAGGGGCCCGAACTCGTTACGAGCAGTACTTC
few | NA | TRBJ1-2 | TRBV28 | CATNDWGSYGYTF | TGTGCCACCAATGACTGGGGCAGCTATGGCTACACCTTC
many | TRBD1 | TRBJ1-6 | TRBV20-1 | CSARDRQGGPLHF | TGCAGTGCTAGAGATCGACAGGGAGGACCCCTCCACTTT
NA | NA | TRBJ2-7 | TRBV6-1 | CASSDSRSYEQYF | TGTGCCAGCAGCGACAGTCGGAGCTACGAGCAGTACTTC
many | NA | TRBJ1-2 | TRBV6-1 | CASSEWTVTRGYTF | TGTGCCAGCAGTGAATGGACCGTTACCCGAGGCTACACCTTC
many | NA | TRBJ2-6 | TRBV28 | CASSRNSGANVLTF | TGTGCCAGCAGTCGTAATTCTGGGGCCAACGTCCTGACTTTC
many | NA | TRBJ2-5 | TRBV3-1 | CASSNPPGHQETQYF | TGTGCCAGCAGCAACCCACCGGGACACCAAGAGACCCAGTACTTC
NA | TRBD2 | TRBJ2-7 | TRBV4-3 | CALSKGGLAAYEQYF | TGCGCCCTCTCTAAGGGGGGACTAGCGGCCTACGAGCAGTACTTC
few | TRBD2 | TRBJ2-7 | TRBV24-1 | CATSDLRLAGRYEQYF | TGTGCCACCAGTGATCTCCGACTAGCGGGAAGGTACGAGCAGTACTTC
many | NA | TRBJ2-7 | TRBV28 | CASSLFGGTFYEQYF | TGTGCCAGCAGTTTATTTGGAGGGACCTTTTACGAGCAGTACTTC
few | TRBD1 | TRBJ1-1 | TRBV2 | CAGKGGSNTEAFF | TGTGCCGGAAAAGGGGGCTCGAACACTGAAGCTTTCTTT
many | NA | TRBJ1-5 | TRBV6-5 | CASSYANREVRPQHF | TGTGCCAGCAGTTACGCTAACAGGGAGGTGCGGCCCCAGCATTTT
many | NA | TRBJ1-1 | TRBV11-1 | CASSPGGAEAFF | TGTGCCAGCAGCCCCGGTGGAGCTGAAGCTTTCTTT
many | NA | TRBJ1-2 | TRBV12-3/TRBV12-4 | CASSLKRLASRNGYTF | TGTGCCAGCAGTTTAAAAAGGCTGGCGTCACGGAATGGCTACACCTTC
many | NA | TRBJ1-5 | TRBV6-5 | CASSRGNQPQHF | TGTGCCAGCAGTCGGGGCAATCAGCCCCAGCATTTT